This TCR beta chain was sequenced in a study of CD8+ T cells in alopecia areata. In this sample, this clone turned up a few times. The CDR3 length is 15 residues. V dropped 0 bases and J dropped 5 bases, with 13 bases sitting between them. Germline CDR1 reads LGHNA; CDR2 reads YSLEER. Reverse transcribed after extraction, RNA yielded cDNA as the sequencing template. The method was immunoSEQ multiplex PCR; TCRdb's version includes in-frame clones alone and lacks a portion of them. The sample holds some 120,000 clones, 58% seen once. The sequence came from a human donor with alopecia areata. Sequencing was performed on CD4+ T cells sorted from blood, taken at week 0. The chain links TRBV4-3 to TRBJ1-2; D is unresolved. DNA for the CDR3: TGCGCCAGCAGCCAAGATTCGGCGGGGTTATATGGCTACACCTTC. Amino acid sequence: CASSQDSAGLYGYTF.